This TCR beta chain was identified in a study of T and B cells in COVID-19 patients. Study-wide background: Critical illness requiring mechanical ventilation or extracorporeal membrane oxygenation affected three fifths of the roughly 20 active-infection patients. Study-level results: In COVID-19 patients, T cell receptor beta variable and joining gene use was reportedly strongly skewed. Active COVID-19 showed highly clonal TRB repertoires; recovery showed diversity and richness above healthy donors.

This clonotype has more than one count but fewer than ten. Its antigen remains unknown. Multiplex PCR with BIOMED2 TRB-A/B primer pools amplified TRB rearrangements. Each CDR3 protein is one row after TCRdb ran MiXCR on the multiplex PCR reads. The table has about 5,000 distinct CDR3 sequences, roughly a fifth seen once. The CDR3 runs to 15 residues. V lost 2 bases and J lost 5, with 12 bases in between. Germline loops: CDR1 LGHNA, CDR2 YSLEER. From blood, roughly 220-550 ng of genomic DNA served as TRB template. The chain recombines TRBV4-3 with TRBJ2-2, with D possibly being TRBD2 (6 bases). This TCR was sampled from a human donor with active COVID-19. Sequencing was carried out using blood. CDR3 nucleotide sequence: TGCGCCAGCAGCCAATCCGGGACTCGTACCGGGGAGCTGTTTTTT. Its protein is CASSQSGTRTGELFF.